This T cell receptor (beta chain) was sequenced during a study of blood T cell repertoires in COVID-19. Method: immunoSEQ multiplex PCR; TCRdb's copy keeps in-frame clones and lacks some. In the table there are more than 300,000 clones, around 90% of which are singletons. Assignments of participants to cohorts depended upon their own reported clinical history. Cohort 3 recovered donors had two negative PCRs, clearance, or symptom resolution. From germline, CDR1 is LNHDA and CDR2 SQIVND (reference sequence). The CDR3 extends over 13 amino acids. The V end lost 6 bases, the J end lost 0 bases, and 8 bases lay between the germline ends.

V and J are TRBV19 and TRBJ1-1; TRBD1 is a possible D gene (6 bases). Sequenced: PBMCs or T cells enriched from blood (not recorded which). This TCR was sampled from a woman aged 25 to 39 who had recovered from COVID-19. In nucleotides, the CDR3 is TGTGCCAGTAGACAGGGATTGAACACTGAAGCTTTCTTT. Translated, it gives CASRQGLNTEAFF.